A single sample gave rise to the 15 T cell receptor beta chains below, sequenced in a study of cytomegalovirus exposure and HLA in healthy donors. Primers for the PCR totalled 60 Vbeta and 13 Jbeta. Generated by immunoSEQ multiplex PCR, the TCRdb table keeps only in-frame clones and is missing some. This sample has about 210,000 clones, with roughly 86% found just once. Sample: PBMCs. The receptors shown here come from a man in his forties or fifties in good health and CMV-seropositive.

This clone is a singleton in its sample. A read error may account for a junction end that differs from germline. The V and J genes are TRBV5-1 and TRBJ2-1, with 7 bases lining up with TRBD2. The CDR3 has 13 amino acids. Germline CDR1 and CDR2: SGHRS and YFSETQ. CDR3 DNA: TGTGCCAGCACTCCTAGGGGAGGGAATGAGCAGTTCTTC. Encoded protein: CASTPRGGNEQFF.

The rearrangement joins TRBV6-6 to TRBJ1-2; D gene ambiguous. Trimming removed 6 bases from V and 3 bases from J, with 8 bases in between. Germline loops: CDR1 MNHNY, CDR2 SVGAGI (reference sequence). This CDR3 comprises 12 residues. The CDR3 region has the DNA TGTGCCAGCAGCCAGAGCGACTATGGCTACACCTTC. Protein product: CASSQSDYGYTF.

The genes are TRBV10-3 and TRBJ1-2; 7 positions agree with TRBD1. Germline values: CDR1 ENHRY, CDR2 SYGVKD. The V and J ends lost 2 bases and 5 bases, in that order; junction bases with no gene match: 2. The CDR3 is 13 amino acids. The CDR3 sequence: CAISEPGGYGYTF. CDR3 nucleotides: TGTGCCATCAGTGAGCCAGGGGGGTATGGCTACACCTTC.

The chain uses TRBV30 and TRBJ2-3, with 7 nucleotides matching TRBD2. CDR1 GTSNPN and CDR2 SVGIG come from the germline V gene (reference sequence). Germline trimming cut 5 bases from V and 0 bases from J; bases unmatched to any gene: 2. The length of the CDR3 is 13 residues. The CDR3 sequence: CAWSSGSTDTQYF. The CDR3 DNA sequence: TGTGCCTGGTCTAGCGGAAGCACAGATACGCAGTATTTT.

J is TRBJ1-2 and V is TRBV19, with D uncertain. The CDR3 consists of 14 residues. Germline V gene sequence: CDR1 LNHDA, CDR2 SQIVND (reference sequence). V was pared by 7 bases and J by 4 bases, with 16 bases between. The CDR3: CASIGTEVGYGYTF. In DNA, the CDR3 is TGTGCCAGTATCGGAACGGAGGTGGGCTATGGCTACACCTTC.

This clone has just one count. The gene calls are TRBV2 and TRBJ2-5, with D hard to call. CDR1 is SNHLY, CDR2 FYNNEI, per germline. Deletions cut 1 base from V and 6 bases from J, with 12 bases between. The CDR3 totals 14 residues. CDR3 residues: CASSEDALGKTQYF. The CDR3 DNA reads TGTGCCAGCAGTGAAGACGCGCTAGGAAAGACCCAGTACTTC.

The V and J genes are TRBV1 and TRBJ1-1. TRBV1 represents a pseudogene. The CDR3 is 14 amino acids. The CDR3 region is CTSSQAPRNTEAFF. Here the CDR3 DNA reads TGCACCAGCAGCCAAGCGCCGCGGAACACTGAAGCTTTCTTT.

The J gene is TRBJ2-7, the V gene TRBV28; 10 bases match TRBD2. J lost 2 bases, V lost 5 bases, and 6 bases had no gene match. There are 15 residues in the CDR3. Germline V gene lookup returns CDR1 MDHEN and CDR2 SYDVKM. As DNA, the CDR3 is TGTGCCAGCAGTCTCCTAGCGGGAGTTACCTACGAGCAGTACTTC. Protein product: CASSLLAGVTYEQYF.

The chain recombines TRBV19 with TRBJ2-7; possibly TRBD2 for D (5 bases). The germline V gene encodes CDR1 LNHDA and CDR2 SQIVND (reference sequence). V was pared by 2 bases and J by 2 bases, with 10 bases between. CDR3 size: 14 residues. The CDR3 reads CASSILLGPYEQYF. CDR3 DNA: TGTGCCAGTAGTATACTACTAGGCCCCTACGAGCAGTACTTC.

The CDR3 protein is CASSLTGADYEQYF. The DNA for the CDR3 is TGTGCCAGCAGCCTAACAGGGGCCGACTACGAGCAGTACTTC. This rearrangement joins TRBV27 to TRBJ2-7; 7 nucleotides agree with TRBD1. With V trimmed by 6 bases and J by 3 bases, 8 bases remained unmatched. CDR1 is MNHEY, CDR2 SMNVEV, per germline (reference sequence). The CDR3 contains 14 residues.

CDR3 DNA sequence: TGTGCCAGCAGCCCATACCGGGGAGCTGGAAACACCATATATTTT. Translated: CASSPYRGAGNTIYF. This rearrangement joins TRBV7-2 to TRBJ1-3; D is unresolved. V dropped 5 bases and J dropped 2 bases, with 13 bases sitting between them. The CDR3 loop spans 15 amino acids. In germline, CDR1 is SGHTA, CDR2 FQGNSA.

The chain joins TRBV30 to TRBJ2-1, with D tentatively TRBD2 (5 bases). With 8 bases removed from V and 9 bases from J, the gap between germline ends came to 14 bases. Germline V gene data show CDR1 as GTSNPN and CDR2 as SVGIG (reference sequence). The CDR3 consists of 11 residues. In DNA, the CDR3 is TGTGCCAGATCGAGGGCCGGTGAGCAGTTCTTC. Protein sequence: CARSRAGEQFF. The full variable domain, its missing parts supplied by reference TRBV30 and TRBJ2-1, is SQTIHQWPATLVQPVGSPLSLECTVEGTSNPNLYWYRQAAGRGLQLLFYSVGIGQISSEVPQNLSASRPQDRQFILSSKKLLLSDSGFYLCARSRAGEQFFGPGTRLTVL.

V gene TRBV11-2 combines with J gene TRBJ2-1; 12 positions agree with TRBD2. This CDR3 is built from 16 residues. After removal of 3 bases from V and 3 bases from J, the junction contained 3 bases not matched to a gene. The germline CDR1 and CDR2 sequences are SGHAT and FQNNGV. CDR3 nucleotides: TGTGCCAGCAGCTTCCCTAGCGGGGGGGTCTACAATGAGCAGTTCTTC. Its translation is CASSFPSGGVYNEQFF. Complete variable domain (other parts from reference TRBV11-2 and TRBJ2-1): EAGVAQSPRYKIIEKRQSVAFWCNPISGHATLYWYQQILGQGPKLLIQFQNNGVVDDSQLPKDRFSAERLKGVDSTLKIQPAKLEDSAVYLCASSFPSGGVYNEQFFGPGTRLTVL.

V usage is TRBV5-1 and J usage is TRBJ2-1; 7 positions agree with TRBD2. V was clipped by 0 bases and J by 7 bases; unmatched bases: 13. Looked up from germline, CDR1 is SGHRS and CDR2 is YFSETQ. CDR3 size: 17 residues. This CDR3 is CASSLVKIGRAGNEQFF. The CDR3 coding sequence is TGCGCCAGCAGCTTGGTTAAAATCGGGCGAGCGGGGAATGAGCAGTTCTTC.

The chain employs TRBV19 and TRBJ2-2; D might be TRBD2 (7 bases). Trimming cost V 3 bases and J 6 bases, with 20 bases left between them. Germline-derived CDR1 and CDR2 are LNHDA and SQIVND (reference sequence). The CDR3 runs to 17 residues. The CDR3, as DNA: TGTGCCAGTAGTATCCCTGGCCAATGGGGGGGCGCCGGGGAGCTGTTTTTT. Translating it yields CASSIPGQWGGAGELFF.